Listed below are T cell receptor beta chains from one sample, sequenced in a study of T cell changes during pregnancy in multiple sclerosis. The method was immunoSEQ multiplex PCR; TCRdb's version includes in-frame clones alone and lacks a portion of them. The table records 50,000 to 75,000 clones, 91% of them present only once. This material consisted of peripheral blood, taken after pregnancy. These receptor sequences come from a female donor in good health, enrolled as a control in a pregnancy study. CDR3s include the opening cysteine and the closing phenylalanine or tryptophan. The D gene is left open where the match is weak. Expanded clones are given a class, and other clones once, few, many or no size at all.

D: .
J: TRBJ1-2
size: .
V: TRBV6-1
DNA: TGTGCCAGCAGTGCCCGAGGATTAGGTGGCTACACCTTC
CDR3: CASSARGLGGYTF

D: .
J: TRBJ1-2
size: few
V: TRBV15
DNA: TGTGCCACCAGTCCGACAGCTGAGAACTATGGCTACACCTTC
CDR3: CATSPTAENYGYTF

D: .
J: TRBJ1-2
size: .
V: TRBV10-3
DNA: TGTGCCATCAGTGGCGGGATAGCTAACTATGGCTACACCTTC
CDR3: CAISGGIANYGYTF

D: TRBD1
J: TRBJ2-7
size: .
V: TRBV14
DNA: TGTGCCAGCAGCCAAGAAGGGCAGGGGGCCTACGAGCAGTACTTC
CDR3: CASSQEGQGAYEQYF

D: .
J: TRBJ1-1
size: .
V: TRBV6-5
DNA: TGTGCCAGCAGTTACCTAGGCCGGGGCACTGAAGCTTTCTTT
CDR3: CASSYLGRGTEAFF

D: TRBD1
J: TRBJ1-1
size: .
V: TRBV10-3
DNA: TGTGCCAGCTCGGAGGGACAGTCGAACACTGAAGCTTTCTTT
CDR3: CASSEGQSNTEAFF

D: TRBD1
J: TRBJ1-3
size: few
V: TRBV14
DNA: TGTGCCAGCAGCCCGATAGGACAGGGGTGGAGCGCTGGAAACACCATATATTTT
CDR3: CASSPIGQGWSAGNTIYF

D: .
J: TRBJ1-1
size: .
V: TRBV9
DNA: TGTGCCAGCAGCGTGAGAGACAGCCAGAACACTGAAGCTTTCTTT
CDR3: CASSVRDSQNTEAFF

D: TRBD1
J: TRBJ2-3
size: .
V: TRBV14
DNA: TGTGCCAGCAGCCAATACAGGGGGCAGACTACGCAGTATTTT
CDR3: CASSQYRGQTTQYF

D: .
J: TRBJ1-1
size: .
V: TRBV5-1
DNA: TGCGCCAGCAGCTTAAACCGGGACACTGAAGCTTTCTTT
CDR3: CASSLNRDTEAFF

D: .
J: TRBJ1-2
size: medium-sized
V: TRBV4-3
DNA: TGCGCCAGCAGCCAAGAAGGATATGGGGCTTACACCTTC
CDR3: CASSQEGYGAYTF

D: TRBD1
J: TRBJ1-6
size: .
V: TRBV30
DNA: TGTGCCTGGAGTGTGGCCGGGACAGGGTATTCACCCCTCCACTTT
CDR3: CAWSVAGTGYSPLHF

D: TRBD1
J: TRBJ2-7
size: .
V: TRBV7-2
DNA: TGTGCCAGCAGCCGACGGGACAGCCGGCTCGAGCAGTACTTC
CDR3: CASSRRDSRLEQYF

D: .
J: TRBJ2-2
size: .
V: TRBV18
DNA: TGTGCCAGCTCACCGATCGGGAACACCGGGGAGCTGTTTTTT
CDR3: CASSPIGNTGELFF

D: .
J: TRBJ2-2
size: .
V: TRBV7-2
DNA: TGTGCCAGCAGGAAAAGGGGTGACACCGGGGAGCTGTTTTTT
CDR3: CASRKRGDTGELFF

D: TRBD1
J: TRBJ2-2
size: .
V: TRBV4-2
DNA: TGTGCCAGCAGCCCGCCAGGACAGGGATCCACCGGGGAGCTGTTTTTT
CDR3: CASSPPGQGSTGELFF

D: TRBD2
J: TRBJ2-7
size: .
V: TRBV5-8
DNA: TGTGCCAGCAGCTCGACCACTAGCGGGGCGAGCTCCTACGAGCAGTACTTC
CDR3: CASSSTTSGASSYEQYF

D: .
J: TRBJ2-3
size: .
V: TRBV18
DNA: TGTGCCAGCCCTACACGGGGATTGAGGACAGATACGCAGTATTTT
CDR3: CASPTRGLRTDTQYF

D: TRBD2
J: TRBJ2-3
size: .
V: TRBV2
DNA: TGTGCCAGCAGCGGGACTAGGGGTACAGATACGCAGTATTTT
CDR3: CASSGTRGTDTQYF

D: TRBD2
J: TRBJ2-3
size: .
V: TRBV27
DNA: TGTGCCAGCAGTTCGGGACTACCTTTATTGACGCAGTATTTT
CDR3: CASSSGLPLLTQYF

D: .
J: TRBJ1-4
size: .
V: TRBV4-3
DNA: TGCGCCAGCAGCCAAGGTCAGGGAGGTGAAAAACTGTTTTTT
CDR3: CASSQGQGGEKLFF

D: TRBD1
J: TRBJ1-1
size: .
V: TRBV6-1
DNA: TGTGCCAGCAGACCTTTGGACAGGGTTGACACTGAAGCTTTCTTT
CDR3: CASRPLDRVDTEAFF

D: .
J: TRBJ1-5
size: .
V: TRBV30
DNA: TGTGCCTGGGAACAGGGAGGCAATCAGCCCCAGCATTTT
CDR3: CAWEQGGNQPQHF

D: TRBD2
J: TRBJ2-3
size: .
V: TRBV5-6
DNA: TGTGCCAGCAGCTTGAAGACTAGCGGGGGGCAAAGTACAGATACGCAGTATTTT
CDR3: CASSLKTSGGQSTDTQYF

D: TRBD1
J: TRBJ2-7
size: .
V: TRBV9
DNA: TGTGCCAGCAGCGGGGGGACAGGGGATCTCCACGAGCAGTACTTC
CDR3: CASSGGTGDLHEQYF

D: .
J: TRBJ1-1
size: .
V: TRBV4-3
DNA: TGCGCCAGCAGCCAAGATCGTGGCACGAACACTGAAGCTTTCTTT
CDR3: CASSQDRGTNTEAFF

D: TRBD1
J: TRBJ2-2
size: .
V: TRBV9
DNA: TGTGCCAGCAGCGCCCGACAGGGCTGGTCCGGGGAGCTGTTTTTT
CDR3: CASSARQGWSGELFF

D: .
J: TRBJ2-1
size: .
V: TRBV11-2
DNA: TGTGCCAGCAGCAACCTAGGCGGGGACGTCGGTGAGCAGTTCTTC
CDR3: CASSNLGGDVGEQFF

D: TRBD2
J: TRBJ2-2
size: .
V: TRBV19
DNA: TGTGCCAGTACCAAACAGATCGGGGACTATAGGACCGGGGAGCTGTTTTTT
CDR3: CASTKQIGDYRTGELFF

D: .
J: TRBJ1-5
size: .
V: TRBV5-5
DNA: TGTGCCAGCAGCTTATTACAGAACAATCAGCCCCAGCATTTT
CDR3: CASSLLQNNQPQHF

D: .
J: TRBJ1-2
size: .
V: TRBV18
DNA: TGTGCCAGCTCACCTGGTCAGGGAAAGGCTGAAGCTAACTATGGCTACACCTTC
CDR3: CASSPGQGKAEANYGYTF